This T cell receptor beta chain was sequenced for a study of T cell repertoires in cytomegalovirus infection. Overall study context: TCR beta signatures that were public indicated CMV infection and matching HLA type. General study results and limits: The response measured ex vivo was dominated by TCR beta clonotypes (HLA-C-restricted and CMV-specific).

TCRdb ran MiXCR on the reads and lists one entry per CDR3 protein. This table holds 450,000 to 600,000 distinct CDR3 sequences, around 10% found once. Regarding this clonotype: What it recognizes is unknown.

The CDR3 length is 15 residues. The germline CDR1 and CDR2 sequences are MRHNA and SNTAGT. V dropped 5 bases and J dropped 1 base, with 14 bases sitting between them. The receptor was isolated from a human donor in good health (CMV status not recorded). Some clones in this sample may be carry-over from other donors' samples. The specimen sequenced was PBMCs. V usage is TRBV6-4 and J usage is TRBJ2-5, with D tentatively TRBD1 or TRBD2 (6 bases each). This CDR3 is CASSTGGGSQETQYF. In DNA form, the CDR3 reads TGTGCCAGCAGTACAGGAGGGGGATCCCAAGAGACCCAGTACTTC.